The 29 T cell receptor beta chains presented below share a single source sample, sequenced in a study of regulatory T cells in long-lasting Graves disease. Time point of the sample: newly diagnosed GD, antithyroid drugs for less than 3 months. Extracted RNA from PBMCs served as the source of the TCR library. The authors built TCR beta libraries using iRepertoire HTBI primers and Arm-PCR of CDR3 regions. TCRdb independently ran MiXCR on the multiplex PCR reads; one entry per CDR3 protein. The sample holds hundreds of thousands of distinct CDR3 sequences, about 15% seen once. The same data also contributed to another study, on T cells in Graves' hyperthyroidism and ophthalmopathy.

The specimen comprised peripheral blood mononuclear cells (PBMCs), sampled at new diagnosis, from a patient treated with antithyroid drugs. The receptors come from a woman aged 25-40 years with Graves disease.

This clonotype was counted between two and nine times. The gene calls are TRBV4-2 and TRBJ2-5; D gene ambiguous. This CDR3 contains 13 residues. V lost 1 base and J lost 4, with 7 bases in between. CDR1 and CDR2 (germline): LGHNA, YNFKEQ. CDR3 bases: TGTGCCAGCAGCCAAGGATCTTTAGAGACCCAGTACTTC. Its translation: CASSQGSLETQYF.

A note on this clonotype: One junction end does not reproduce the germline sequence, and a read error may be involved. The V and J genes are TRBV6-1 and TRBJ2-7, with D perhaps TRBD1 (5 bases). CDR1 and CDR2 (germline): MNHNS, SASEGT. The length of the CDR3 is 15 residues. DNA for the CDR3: TGTGTCAGCAGTGTAACCAGGGATGTCGAGATCGAGCAGTACTTC. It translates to CVSSVTRDVEIEQYF.

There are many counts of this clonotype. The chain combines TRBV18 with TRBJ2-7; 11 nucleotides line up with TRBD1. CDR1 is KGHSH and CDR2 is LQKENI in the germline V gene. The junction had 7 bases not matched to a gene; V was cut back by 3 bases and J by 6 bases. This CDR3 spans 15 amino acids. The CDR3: CASSPGRDRGVEQYF. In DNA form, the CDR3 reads TGTGCCAGCTCACCCGGCCGGGACAGGGGGGTCGAGCAGTACTTC.

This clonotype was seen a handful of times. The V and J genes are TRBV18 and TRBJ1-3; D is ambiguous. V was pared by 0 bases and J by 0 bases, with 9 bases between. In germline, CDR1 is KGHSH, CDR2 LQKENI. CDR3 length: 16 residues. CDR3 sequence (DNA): TGTGCCAGCTCACCACCGATGGGGATCTCTGGAAACACCATATATTTT. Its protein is CASSPPMGISGNTIYF.

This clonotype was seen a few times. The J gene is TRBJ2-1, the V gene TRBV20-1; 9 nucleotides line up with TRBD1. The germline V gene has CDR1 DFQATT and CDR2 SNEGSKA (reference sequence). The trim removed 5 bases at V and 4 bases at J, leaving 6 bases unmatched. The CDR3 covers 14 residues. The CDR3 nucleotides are TGCAGTGCTCGGACAGGGGTCTATTACAATGAGCAGTTCTTC. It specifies CSARTGVYYNEQFF.

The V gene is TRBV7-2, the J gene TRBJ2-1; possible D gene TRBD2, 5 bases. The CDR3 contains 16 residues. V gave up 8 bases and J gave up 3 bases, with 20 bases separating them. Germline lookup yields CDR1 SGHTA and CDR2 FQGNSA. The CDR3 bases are TGTGCCAGCGGCCCAGAGGGCCTTATTGTCTACAATGAGCAGTTCTTC. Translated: CASGPEGLIVYNEQFF.

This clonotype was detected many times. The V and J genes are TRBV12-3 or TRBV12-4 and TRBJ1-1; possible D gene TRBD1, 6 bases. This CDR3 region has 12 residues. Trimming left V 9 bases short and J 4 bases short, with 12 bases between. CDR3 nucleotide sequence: TGTGCCAGTACAGGGAAGGGCACTGAAGCTTTCTTT. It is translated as CASTGKGTEAFF.

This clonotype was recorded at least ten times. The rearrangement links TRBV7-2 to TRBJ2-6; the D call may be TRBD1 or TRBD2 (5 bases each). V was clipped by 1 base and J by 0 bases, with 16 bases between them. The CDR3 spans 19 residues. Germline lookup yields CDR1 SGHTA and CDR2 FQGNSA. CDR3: CASSLVGQGESSGANVLTF. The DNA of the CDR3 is TGTGCCAGCAGCTTAGTGGGGCAGGGAGAGAGCTCTGGGGCCAACGTCCTGACTTTC.

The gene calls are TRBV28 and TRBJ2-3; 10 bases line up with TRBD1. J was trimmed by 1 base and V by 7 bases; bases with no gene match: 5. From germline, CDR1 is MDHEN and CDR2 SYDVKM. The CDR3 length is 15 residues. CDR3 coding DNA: TGTGCCAGCAAAGACAGGGGGCTAGGCACAGATACGCAGTATTTT. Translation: CASKDRGLGTDTQYF. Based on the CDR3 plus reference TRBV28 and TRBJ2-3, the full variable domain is DVKVTQSSRYLVKRTGEKVFLECVQDMDHENMFWYRQDPGLGLRLIYFSYDVKMKEKGDIPEGYSVSREKKERFSLILESASTNQTSMYLCASKDRGLGTDTQYFGPGTRLTVL.

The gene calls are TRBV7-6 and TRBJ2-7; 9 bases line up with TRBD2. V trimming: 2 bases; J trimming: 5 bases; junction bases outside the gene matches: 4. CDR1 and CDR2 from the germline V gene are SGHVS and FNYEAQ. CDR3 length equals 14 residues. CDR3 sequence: CASSLNAGGNEQYF. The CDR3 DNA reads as TGTGCCAGCAGCTTAAACGCGGGAGGGAACGAGCAGTACTTC.

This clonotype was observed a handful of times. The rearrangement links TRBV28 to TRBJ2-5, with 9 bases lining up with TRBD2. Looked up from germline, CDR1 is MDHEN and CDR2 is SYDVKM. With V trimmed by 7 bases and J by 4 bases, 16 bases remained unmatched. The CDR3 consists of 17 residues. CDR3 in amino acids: CASTPSAGGRGVETQYF. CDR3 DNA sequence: TGTGCCAGCACCCCGTCTGCGGGAGGGCGAGGCGTAGAGACCCAGTACTTC.

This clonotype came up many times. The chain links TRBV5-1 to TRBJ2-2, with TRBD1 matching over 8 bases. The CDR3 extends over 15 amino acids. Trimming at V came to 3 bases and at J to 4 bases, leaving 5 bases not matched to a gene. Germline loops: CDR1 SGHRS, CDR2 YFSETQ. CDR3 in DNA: TGCGCCAGCAGCTCGCGACAGGGGAGCACCGGGGAGCTGTTTTTT. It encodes CASSSRQGSTGELFF.

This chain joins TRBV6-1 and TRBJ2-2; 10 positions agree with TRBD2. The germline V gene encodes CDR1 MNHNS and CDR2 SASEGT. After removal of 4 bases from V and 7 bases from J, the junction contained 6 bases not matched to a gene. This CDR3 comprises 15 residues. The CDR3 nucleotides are TGTGCCAGCAGTGGCGCGGAGCGGGAGGGCGGGGAGCTGTTTTTT. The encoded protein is CASSGAEREGGELFF.

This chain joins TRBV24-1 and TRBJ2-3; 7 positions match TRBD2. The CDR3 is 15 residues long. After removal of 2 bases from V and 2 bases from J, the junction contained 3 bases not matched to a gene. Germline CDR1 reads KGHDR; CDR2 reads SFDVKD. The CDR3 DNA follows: TGTGCCACCAGTGATTCGGGGACTATCACAGATACGCAGTATTTT. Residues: CATSDSGTITDTQYF.

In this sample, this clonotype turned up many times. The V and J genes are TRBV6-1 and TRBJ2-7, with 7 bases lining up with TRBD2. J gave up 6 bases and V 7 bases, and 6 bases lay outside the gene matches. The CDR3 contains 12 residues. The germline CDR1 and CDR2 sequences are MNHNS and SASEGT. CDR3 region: CASKREEGEQYF. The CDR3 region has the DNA TGTGCCAGCAAACGGGAGGAAGGCGAGCAGTACTTC.

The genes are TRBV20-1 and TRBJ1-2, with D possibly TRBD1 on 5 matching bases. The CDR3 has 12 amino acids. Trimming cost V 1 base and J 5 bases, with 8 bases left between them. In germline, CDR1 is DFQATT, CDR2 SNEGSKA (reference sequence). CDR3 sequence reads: CSARAGGYGYTF. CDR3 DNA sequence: TGCAGTGCTAGAGCGGGGGGGTATGGCTACACCTTC.

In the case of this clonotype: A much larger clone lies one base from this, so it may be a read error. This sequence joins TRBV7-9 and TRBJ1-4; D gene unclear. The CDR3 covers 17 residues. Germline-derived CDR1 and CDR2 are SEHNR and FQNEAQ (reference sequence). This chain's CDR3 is CASSPGRTPEGFENLFF. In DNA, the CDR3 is TGTGCCAGCAGCCCTGGGCGGACCCCGGAGGGATTTGAAAACCTGTTTTTT.

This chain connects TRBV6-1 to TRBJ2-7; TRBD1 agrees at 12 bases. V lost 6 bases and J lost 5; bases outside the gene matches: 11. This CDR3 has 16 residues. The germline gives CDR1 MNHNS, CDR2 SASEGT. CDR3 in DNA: TGTGCCAGCAGAGAGGGACAGGGGGCGCGTAAGGACGAGCAGTACTTC. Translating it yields CASREGQGARKDEQYF.

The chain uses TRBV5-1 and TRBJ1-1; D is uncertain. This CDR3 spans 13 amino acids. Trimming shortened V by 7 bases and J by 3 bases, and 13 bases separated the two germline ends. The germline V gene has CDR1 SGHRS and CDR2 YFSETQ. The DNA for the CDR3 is TGCGCCAGCGGAGCATCAAGGGACACTGAAGCTTTCTTT. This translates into CASGASRDTEAFF.

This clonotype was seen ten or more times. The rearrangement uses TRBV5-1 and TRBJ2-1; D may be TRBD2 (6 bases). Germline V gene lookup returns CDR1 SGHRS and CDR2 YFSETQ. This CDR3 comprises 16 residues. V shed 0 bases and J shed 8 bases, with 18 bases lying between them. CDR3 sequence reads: CASSLELAGNVDEQFF. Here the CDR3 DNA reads TGCGCCAGCAGCTTGGAATTGGCGGGAAATGTCGATGAGCAGTTCTTC.

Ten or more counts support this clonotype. CDR3 amino acids: CSARVVYEQYF. In DNA form, the CDR3 reads TGCAGTGCTAGAGTAGTCTACGAGCAGTACTTC. The chain links TRBV20-1 to TRBJ2-7; D not certain. The CDR3 totals 11 residues. Germline-derived CDR1 and CDR2 are DFQATT and SNEGSKA (reference sequence). Trimming cost V 1 base and J 3 bases, with 4 bases left between them.

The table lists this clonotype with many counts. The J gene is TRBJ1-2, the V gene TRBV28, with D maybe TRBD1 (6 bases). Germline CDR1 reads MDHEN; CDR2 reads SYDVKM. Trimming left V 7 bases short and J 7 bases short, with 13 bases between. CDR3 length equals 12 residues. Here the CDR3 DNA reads TGTGCCAGCATCTTGCCAGGGGTTGGCTACACCTTC. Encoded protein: CASILPGVGYTF.

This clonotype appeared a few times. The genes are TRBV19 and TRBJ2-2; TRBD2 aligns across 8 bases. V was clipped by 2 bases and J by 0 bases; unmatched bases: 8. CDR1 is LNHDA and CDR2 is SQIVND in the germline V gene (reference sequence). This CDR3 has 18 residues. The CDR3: CASSIRSTSGSNTGELFF. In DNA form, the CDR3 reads TGTGCCAGTAGTATAAGAAGCACTAGCGGATCGAACACCGGGGAGCTGTTTTTT. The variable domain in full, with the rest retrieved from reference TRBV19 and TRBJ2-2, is DGGITQSPKYLFRKEGQNVTLSCEQNLNHDAMYWYRQDPGQGLRLIYYSQIVNDFQKGDIAEGYSVSREKKESFPLTVTSAQKNPTAFYLCASSIRSTSGSNTGELFFGEGSRLTVL.

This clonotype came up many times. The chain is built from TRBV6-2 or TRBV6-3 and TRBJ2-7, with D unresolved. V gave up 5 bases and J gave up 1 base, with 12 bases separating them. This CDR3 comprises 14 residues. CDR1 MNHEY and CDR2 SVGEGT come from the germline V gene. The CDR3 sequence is CASSLDFSSYEQYF. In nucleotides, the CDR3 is TGTGCCAGCAGTCTCGACTTTTCGTCCTACGAGCAGTACTTC.

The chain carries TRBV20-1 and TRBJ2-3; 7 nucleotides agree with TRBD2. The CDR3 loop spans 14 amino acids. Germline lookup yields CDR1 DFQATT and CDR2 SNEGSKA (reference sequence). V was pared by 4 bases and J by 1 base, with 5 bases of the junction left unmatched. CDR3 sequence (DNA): TGCAGTGCTATGCCCCTAGCGGGCACAGATACGCAGTATTTT. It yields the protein CSAMPLAGTDTQYF.

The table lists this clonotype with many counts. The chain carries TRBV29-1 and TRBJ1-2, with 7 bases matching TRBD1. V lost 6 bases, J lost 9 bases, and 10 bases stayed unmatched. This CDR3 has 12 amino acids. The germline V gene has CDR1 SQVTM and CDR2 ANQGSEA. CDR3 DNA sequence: TGCAGCGTGGGGGGACAGAAAACGAGCTACACCTTC. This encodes CSVGGQKTSYTF.

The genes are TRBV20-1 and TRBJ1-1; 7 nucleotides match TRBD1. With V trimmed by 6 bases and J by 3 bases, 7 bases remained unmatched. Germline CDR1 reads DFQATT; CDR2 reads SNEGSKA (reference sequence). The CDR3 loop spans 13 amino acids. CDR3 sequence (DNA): TGCAGTGCGAGTGGGACAGTCTACACTGAAGCTTTCTTT. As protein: CSASGTVYTEAFF.

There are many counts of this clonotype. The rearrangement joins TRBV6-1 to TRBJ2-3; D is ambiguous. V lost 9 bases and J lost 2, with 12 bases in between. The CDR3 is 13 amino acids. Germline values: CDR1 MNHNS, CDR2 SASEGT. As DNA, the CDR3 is TGTGCCAGTAATCCCGTCCTCACAGATACGCAGTATTTT. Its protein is CASNPVLTDTQYF.

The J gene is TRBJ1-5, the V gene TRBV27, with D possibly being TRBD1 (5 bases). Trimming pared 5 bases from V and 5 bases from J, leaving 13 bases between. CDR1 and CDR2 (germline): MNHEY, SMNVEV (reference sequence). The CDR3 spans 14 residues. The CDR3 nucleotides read TGTGCCAGCAGTGGGCGGGGGTTCGATCAGCCCCAGCATTTT. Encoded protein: CASSGRGFDQPQHF.